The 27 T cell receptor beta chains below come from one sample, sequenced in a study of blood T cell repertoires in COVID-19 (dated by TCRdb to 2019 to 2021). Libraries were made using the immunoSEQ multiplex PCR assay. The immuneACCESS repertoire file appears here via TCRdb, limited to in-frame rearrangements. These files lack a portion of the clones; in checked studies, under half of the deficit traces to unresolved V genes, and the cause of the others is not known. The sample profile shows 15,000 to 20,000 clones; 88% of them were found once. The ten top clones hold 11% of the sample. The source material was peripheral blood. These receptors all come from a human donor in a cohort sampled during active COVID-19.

The CDR3 nucleotides read TGTGCCAGCAGGGACTGGTTCCGCAACGAGCAGTACTTC. Its translation is CASRDWFRNEQYF. V gene TRBV6-5 combines with J gene TRBJ2-7; the D gene is possibly TRBD2 (5 bases). Germline-derived CDR1 and CDR2 are MNHEY and SVGAGI. CDR3 size: 13 residues. Trimming stripped 6 bases from V and 5 bases from J, with 14 bases between.

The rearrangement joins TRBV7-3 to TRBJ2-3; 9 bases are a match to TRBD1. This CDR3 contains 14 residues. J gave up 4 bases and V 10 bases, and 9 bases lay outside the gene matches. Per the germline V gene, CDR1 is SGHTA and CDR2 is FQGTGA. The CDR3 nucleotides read TGTGCCACACGCCGGGACAGGGCCGCAGATACGCAGTATTTT. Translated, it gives CATRRDRAADTQYF.

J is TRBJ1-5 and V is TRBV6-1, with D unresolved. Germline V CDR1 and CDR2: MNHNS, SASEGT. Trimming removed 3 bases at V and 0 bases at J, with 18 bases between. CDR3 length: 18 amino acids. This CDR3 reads CASSDPPWGGYSNQPQHF. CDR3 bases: TGTGCCAGCAGTGACCCTCCCTGGGGAGGTTATAGCAATCAGCCCCAGCATTTT.

CDR3 protein: CAWSVGAGEYGYTF. DNA for the CDR3: TGTGCCTGGAGTGTTGGGGCAGGGGAATATGGCTACACCTTC. This sequence joins TRBV30 and TRBJ1-2; D might be TRBD1 (6 bases). In germline, CDR1 is GTSNPN, CDR2 SVGIG (reference sequence). Trimming took 0 bases from V and 5 from J, leaving 13 bases between them. CDR3 size: 14 residues.

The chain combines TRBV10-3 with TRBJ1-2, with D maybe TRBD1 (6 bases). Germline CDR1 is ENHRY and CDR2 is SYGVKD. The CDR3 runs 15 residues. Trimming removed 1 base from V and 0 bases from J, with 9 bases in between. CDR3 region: CAISEWGTTNYGYTF. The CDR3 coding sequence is TGTGCCATCAGTGAGTGGGGGACAACTAACTATGGCTACACCTTC.

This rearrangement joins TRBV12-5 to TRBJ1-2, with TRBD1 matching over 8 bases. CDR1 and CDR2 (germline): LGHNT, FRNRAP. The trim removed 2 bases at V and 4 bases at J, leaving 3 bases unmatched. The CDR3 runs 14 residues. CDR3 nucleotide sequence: TGTGCTAGTGGTTTGCGGGACAGGTTCTATGGCTACACCTTC. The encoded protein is CASGLRDRFYGYTF.

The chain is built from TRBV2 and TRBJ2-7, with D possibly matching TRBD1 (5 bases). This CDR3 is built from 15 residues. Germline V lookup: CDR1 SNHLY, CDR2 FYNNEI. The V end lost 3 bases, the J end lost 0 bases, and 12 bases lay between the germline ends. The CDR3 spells CASSEGQFPSYEQYF. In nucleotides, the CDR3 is TGTGCCAGCAGTGAGGGGCAGTTCCCCTCCTACGAGCAGTACTTC. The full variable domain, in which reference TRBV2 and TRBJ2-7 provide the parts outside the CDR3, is EPEVTQTPSHQVTQMGQEVILRCVPISNHLYFYWYRQILGQKVEFLVSFYNNEISEKSEIFDDQFSVERPDGSNFTLKIRSTKLEDSAMYFCASSEGQFPSYEQYFGPGTRLTVT.

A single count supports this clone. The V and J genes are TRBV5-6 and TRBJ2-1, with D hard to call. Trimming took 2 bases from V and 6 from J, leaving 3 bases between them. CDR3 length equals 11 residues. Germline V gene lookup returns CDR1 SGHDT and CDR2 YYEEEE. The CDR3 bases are TGTGCCAGCAGCTTCGTCAATGAGCAGTTCTTC. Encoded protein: CASSFVNEQFF.

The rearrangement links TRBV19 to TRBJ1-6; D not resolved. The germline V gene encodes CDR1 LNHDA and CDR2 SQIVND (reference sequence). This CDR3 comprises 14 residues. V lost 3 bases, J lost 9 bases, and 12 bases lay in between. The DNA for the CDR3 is TGTGCCAGTAGTATTTCTCCCGAGGGTTCACCCCTCCACTTT. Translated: CASSISPEGSPLHF.

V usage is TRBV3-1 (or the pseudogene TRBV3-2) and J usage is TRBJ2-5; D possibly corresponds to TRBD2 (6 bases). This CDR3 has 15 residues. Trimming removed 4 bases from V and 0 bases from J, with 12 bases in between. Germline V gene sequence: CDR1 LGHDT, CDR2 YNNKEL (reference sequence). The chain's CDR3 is CASSPPLADQETQYF. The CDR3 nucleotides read TGTGCCAGCAGCCCCCCGTTAGCGGACCAAGAGACCCAGTACTTC.

CDR3 region: CARRSRREKLFF. The CDR3 nucleotides read TGTGCCAGGAGAAGTCGTCGTGAAAAACTGTTTTTT. The chain couples TRBV5-5 to TRBJ1-4; D gene unclear. The CDR3 is made up of 12 amino acids. Trimming left V 8 bases short and J 7 bases short, with 12 bases between. Germline V lookup: CDR1 SGHKS, CDR2 YYEKEE (reference sequence). The whole variable domain, filled in from reference TRBV5-5 and TRBJ1-4, reads DAGVTQSPTHLIKTRGQQVTLRCSPISGHKSVSWYQQVLGQGPQFIFQYYEKEERGRGNFPDRFSARQFPNYSSELNVNALLLGDSALYLCARRSRREKLFFGSGTQLSVL.

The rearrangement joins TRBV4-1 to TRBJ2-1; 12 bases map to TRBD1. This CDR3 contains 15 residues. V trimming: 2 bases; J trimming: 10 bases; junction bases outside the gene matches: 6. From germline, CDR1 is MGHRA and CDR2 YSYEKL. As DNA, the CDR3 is TGCGCCAGCAGCCAACCGGGACAGGGGGCTGAAGAGCAGTTCTTC. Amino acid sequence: CASSQPGQGAEEQFF.

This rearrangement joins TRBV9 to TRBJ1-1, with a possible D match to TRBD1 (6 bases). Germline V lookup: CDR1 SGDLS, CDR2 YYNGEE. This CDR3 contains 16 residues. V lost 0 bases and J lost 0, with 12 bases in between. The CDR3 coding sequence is TGTGCCAGCAGCGTAGGTATCGGGACACTGAACACTGAAGCTTTCTTT. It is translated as CASSVGIGTLNTEAFF.

The CDR3 sequence: CASSVTGGSGNTIYF. Written as DNA, the CDR3 is TGTGCCAGCAGCGTAACCGGGGGCTCTGGAAACACCATATATTTT. The rearrangement joins TRBV9 to TRBJ1-3; D possibly corresponds to TRBD1 (5 bases). The CDR3 has 15 amino acids. Germline V gene sequence: CDR1 SGDLS, CDR2 YYNGEE. The germline V and J ends were trimmed by 1 base and 0 bases, with 8 bases remaining between them. Looking up the rest from reference TRBV9 and TRBJ1-3 gives the full variable domain: DSGVTQTPKHLITATGQRVTLRCSPRSGDLSVYWYQQSLDQGLQFLIQYYNGEERAKGNILERFSAQQFPDLHSELNLSSLELGDSALYFCASSVTGGSGNTIYFGEGSWLTVV.

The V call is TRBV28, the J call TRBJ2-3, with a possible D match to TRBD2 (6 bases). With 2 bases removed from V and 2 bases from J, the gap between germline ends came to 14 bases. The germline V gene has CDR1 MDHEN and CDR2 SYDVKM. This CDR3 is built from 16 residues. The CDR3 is CASSLPTAGNTDTQYF. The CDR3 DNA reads TGTGCCAGCAGTTTACCTACGGCGGGGAACACAGATACGCAGTATTTT.

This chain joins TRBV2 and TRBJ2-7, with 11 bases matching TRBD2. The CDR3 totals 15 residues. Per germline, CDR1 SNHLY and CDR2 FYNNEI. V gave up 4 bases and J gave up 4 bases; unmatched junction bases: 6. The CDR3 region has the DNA TGTGCCAGCAGTGTCGGGACTAGCGGATTTTACGAGCAGTACTTC. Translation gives CASSVGTSGFYEQYF.

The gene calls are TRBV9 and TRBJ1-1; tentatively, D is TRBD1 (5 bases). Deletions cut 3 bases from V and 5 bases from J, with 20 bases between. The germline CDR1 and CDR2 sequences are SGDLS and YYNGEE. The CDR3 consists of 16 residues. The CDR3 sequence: CASSAIFGGLSTEAFF. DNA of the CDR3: TGTGCCAGCAGCGCGATATTCGGGGGACTTAGTACTGAAGCTTTCTTT.

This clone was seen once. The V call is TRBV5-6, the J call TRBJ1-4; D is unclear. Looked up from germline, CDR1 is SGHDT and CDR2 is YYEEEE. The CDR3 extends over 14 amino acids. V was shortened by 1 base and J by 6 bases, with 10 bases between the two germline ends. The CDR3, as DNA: TGTGCCAGCAGCTTGCCGCTAATGGATGAAAAACTGTTTTTT. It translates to CASSLPLMDEKLFF.

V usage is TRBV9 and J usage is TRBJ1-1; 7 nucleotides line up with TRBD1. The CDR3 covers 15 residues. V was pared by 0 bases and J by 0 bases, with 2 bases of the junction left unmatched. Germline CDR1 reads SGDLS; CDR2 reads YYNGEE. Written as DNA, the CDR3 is TGTGCCAGCAGCGTAGGGGGACAGTTGAACACTGAAGCTTTCTTT. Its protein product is CASSVGGQLNTEAFF. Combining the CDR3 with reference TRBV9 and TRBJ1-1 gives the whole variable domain DSGVTQTPKHLITATGQRVTLRCSPRSGDLSVYWYQQSLDQGLQFLIQYYNGEERAKGNILERFSAQQFPDLHSELNLSSLELGDSALYFCASSVGGQLNTEAFFGQGTRLTVV.

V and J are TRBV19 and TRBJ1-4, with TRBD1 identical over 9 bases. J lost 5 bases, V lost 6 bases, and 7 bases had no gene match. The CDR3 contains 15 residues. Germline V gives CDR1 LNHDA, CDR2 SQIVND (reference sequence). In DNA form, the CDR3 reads TGTGCCAGTAGACTCGGGACAGGGAGGAATGAAAAACTGTTTTTT. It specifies CASRLGTGRNEKLFF.

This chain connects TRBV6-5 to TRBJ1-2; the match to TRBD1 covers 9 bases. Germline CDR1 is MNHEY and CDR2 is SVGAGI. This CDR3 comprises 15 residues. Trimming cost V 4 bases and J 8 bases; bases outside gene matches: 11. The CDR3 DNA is TGTGCCAGCAGTTGGGGACAGGGAGGGTTAAAAGGCTACACCTTC. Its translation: CASSWGQGGLKGYTF.

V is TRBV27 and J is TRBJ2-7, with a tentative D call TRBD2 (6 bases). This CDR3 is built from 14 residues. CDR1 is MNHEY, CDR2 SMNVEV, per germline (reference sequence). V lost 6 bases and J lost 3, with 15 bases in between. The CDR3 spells CASSLGGPDYEQYF. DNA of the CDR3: TGTGCCAGCAGCCTCGGGGGACCCGACTACGAGCAGTACTTC.

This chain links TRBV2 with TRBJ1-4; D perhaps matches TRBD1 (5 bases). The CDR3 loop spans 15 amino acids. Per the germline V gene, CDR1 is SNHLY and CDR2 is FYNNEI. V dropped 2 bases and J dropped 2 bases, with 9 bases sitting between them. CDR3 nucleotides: TGTGCCAGCAGTGAATTGGCAGGGACTAATGAAAAACTGTTTTTT. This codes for CASSELAGTNEKLFF.

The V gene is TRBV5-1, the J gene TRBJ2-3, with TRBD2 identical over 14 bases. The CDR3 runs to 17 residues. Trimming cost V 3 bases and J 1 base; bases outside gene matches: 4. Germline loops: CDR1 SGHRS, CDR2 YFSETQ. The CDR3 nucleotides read TGCGCCAGCAGCTCCGCGACTAGCGGGGGGGGCACAGATACGCAGTATTTT. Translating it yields CASSSATSGGGTDTQYF.

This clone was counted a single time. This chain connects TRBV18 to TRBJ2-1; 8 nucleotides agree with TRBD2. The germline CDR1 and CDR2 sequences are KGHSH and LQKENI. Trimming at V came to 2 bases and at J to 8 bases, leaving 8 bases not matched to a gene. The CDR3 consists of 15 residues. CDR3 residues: CASSPGRGGADEQFF. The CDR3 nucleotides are TGTGCCAGCTCACCAGGCCGGGGGGGGGCGGATGAGCAGTTCTTC.

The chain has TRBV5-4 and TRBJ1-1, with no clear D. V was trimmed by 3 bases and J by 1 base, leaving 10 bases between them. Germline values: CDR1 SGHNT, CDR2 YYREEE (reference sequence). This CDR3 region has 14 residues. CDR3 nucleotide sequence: TGTGCCAGCAGCTCGGCAGAGGCGAACACTGAAGCTTTCTTT. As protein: CASSSAEANTEAFF.

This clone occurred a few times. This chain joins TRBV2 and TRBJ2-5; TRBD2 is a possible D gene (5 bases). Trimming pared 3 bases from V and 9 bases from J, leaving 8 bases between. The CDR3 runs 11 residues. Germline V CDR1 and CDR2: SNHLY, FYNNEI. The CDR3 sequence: CASSDGGSQYF. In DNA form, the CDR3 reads TGTGCCAGCAGTGATGGCGGGTCCCAGTACTTC.